This is a list of T cell receptor beta chains from one sample in a study of ipilimumab plus nivolumab after autologous stem cell transplantation. The protocol was immunoSEQ multiplex PCR, while the TCRdb copy is restricted to in-frame clones and leaves out a portion. The repertoire has 9,000 to 15,000 clones, under 80% of them found once; the top ten carry approximately 11%. The specimen was PBMCs, collected in a trial of ipilimumab plus nivolumab as post-transplant consolidation. These receptors came from a male donor with multiple myeloma. Each CDR3 is given with its conserved first and last residue. D genes are given only for firm matches. Size is omitted from some rows. Given values are once, few, many or a class for expanded clones.

>TRBV7-9|-|TRBJ2-1|TRBD2
CASSLLAGGHNEQFF
TGTGCCAGCAGCCTACTAGCGGGGGGACACAATGAGCAGTTCTTC
>TRBV7-9|-|TRBJ2-7|TRBD2
CASSYGVSGGSSYEQYF
TGTGCCAGCAGCTACGGAGTTAGCGGGGGGTCCTCCTACGAGCAGTACTTC
>TRBV6-1|-|TRBJ1-2|-
CASTPGGTANYGYTF
TGTGCCAGCACCCCGGGGGGGACGGCTAACTATGGCTACACCTTC
>TRBV5-8|-|TRBJ2-3|TRBD2
CASSTSGGWGDTQYF
TGTGCCAGCAGCACCAGCGGGGGCTGGGGAGATACGCAGTATTTT
>TRBV11-3|-|TRBJ2-2|-
CASSSGATGELFF
TGTGCCAGCAGCTCCGGTGCTACCGGGGAGCTGTTTTTT
>TRBV28|-|TRBJ2-7|-
CASSFPGGTYEQYF
TGTGCCAGCAGTTTCCCCGGCGGAACCTACGAGCAGTACTTC
>TRBV20-1|-|TRBJ2-2|-
CSALGTGELFF
TGCAGCGCTCTCGGGACCGGGGAGCTGTTTTTT
>TRBV28|-|TRBJ2-5|-
CASSVALETQYF
TGTGCCAGCAGTGTAGCTCTGGAGACCCAGTACTTC
>TRBV27|medium-sized|TRBJ2-7|-
CASSFRNRPYEQYF
TGTGCCAGCAGTTTTCGGAACAGGCCCTACGAGCAGTACTTC
>TRBV27|few|TRBJ2-2|TRBD2
CASTSLAGGRVRIGELFF
TGTGCCAGCACGTCCCTAGCGGGGGGACGGGTGAGGATCGGGGAGCTGTTTTTT
>TRBV5-1|-|TRBJ1-4|-
CASSGAGGSEKLFF
TGCGCCAGCAGTGGGGCCGGGGGGAGTGAAAAACTGTTTTTT
>TRBV7-9|medium-sized|TRBJ1-4|-
CASSLIVTGNEKLFF
TGTGCCAGCAGCTTAATTGTAACAGGAAATGAAAAACTGTTTTTT
>TRBV18|-|TRBJ2-7|TRBD1
CASSPSQGVYEQYF
TGTGCCAGCTCACCATCGCAGGGGGTATACGAGCAGTACTTC
>TRBV5-4|-|TRBJ1-2|-
CASKGVDGQFYGYTF
TGTGCCAGCAAAGGAGTGGACGGCCAGTTTTATGGCTACACCTTC
>TRBV5-4|-|TRBJ2-7|TRBD1
CASSFQGAYEQYF
TGTGCCAGCAGCTTCCAGGGGGCTTACGAGCAGTACTTC
>TRBV7-9|once|TRBJ2-3|-
CASSAVSDTQYF
TGTGCCAGCAGCGCTGTGTCAGATACGCAGTATTTT
>TRBV4-1|few|TRBJ1-2|-
CASSQEATVRGYGYTF
TGCGCCAGCAGCCAAGAGGCCACAGTTCGCGGTTATGGCTACACCTTC
>TRBV28|-|TRBJ2-2|-
CASSLAGVLGTGELFF
TGTGCCAGCAGTTTAGCTGGGGTGTTGGGCACCGGGGAGCTGTTTTTT
>TRBV28|few|TRBJ2-6|-
CASSFWGDHSGANVLTF
TGTGCCAGCAGTTTCTGGGGGGACCACTCTGGGGCCAACGTCCTGACTTTC
>TRBV6-5|-|TRBJ1-3|-
CASREGSLWKHHIF
TGTGCCAGCAGAGAGGGGTCCCTCTGGAAACACCATATATTT
>TRBV5-4|-|TRBJ1-2|-
CASSYSGIWGYTF
TGTGCCAGCAGCTACTCAGGGATCTGGGGCTACACCTTC
>TRBV25-1|-|TRBJ2-1|-
CASSAVRSEQFF
TGTGCCAGCAGTGCTGTCCGTAGTGAGCAGTTCTTC
>TRBV19|-|TRBJ2-1|-
CASSIQGNEQFF
TGTGCCAGTAGTATTCAGGGCAATGAGCAGTTCTTC
>TRBV7-9|few|TRBJ1-4|-
CASSAWEGLFF
TGTGCCAGCAGCGCCTGGGAGGGGCTGTTTTTT
>TRBV18|-|TRBJ1-6|-
CASSPGGDNSPLHF
TGTGCCAGCTCCCCCGGAGGGGATAATTCACCCCTCCACTTT
>TRBV9|-|TRBJ1-1|-
CASSVTQGNTEAFF
TGTGCCAGCAGCGTAACACAGGGTAACACTGAAGCTTTCTTT